This T cell receptor beta chain came from a study of blood T cells in healthy people across ages. Findings and caveats of the study: Expanded clonotype shifts may have been confounded, as the donors had an unknown CMV status.

This clonotype was observed a handful of times. Antigen unknown. Using a J-beta primer mix together with a sample-barcoded 5' primer, a second PCR was run for about 6 to 12 cycles. At least 3 million CDR3-containing paired-end reads were obtained per sample. TCRdb re-called the 5' RACE reads with MiXCR, one entry per CDR3 protein. The sample includes about 640,000 distinct CDR3 sequences, roughly 50% of them seen just once. With 5 bases removed from V and 0 bases from J, the gap between germline ends came to 11 bases. CDR1 is SGHTA, CDR2 FQGNSA, per germline. The CDR3 length is 15 residues. This clonotype originated in a man aged 55 to 69 in good health. Sequencing input: blood. The gene calls are TRBV7-2 and TRBJ2-1; D unresolved. CDR3 bases: TGTGCCAGCAGCAAAGACATGAGCTCCTACAATGAGCAGTTCTTC. This translates into CASSKDMSSYNEQFF.